Given below is one TCR beta chain in context. Its antigen is not known. TCRalpha and TCRbeta libraries used 5'RACE with constant-segment primers and UMIs. Using its own MiXCR run on the 5' RACE reads, TCRdb lists one record per CDR3 protein. The sample holds roughly 300,000 distinct CDR3 sequences; approximately 15% are singletons and the top ten take over 20%. The data were obtained in a study of T-cell memory formation after mild COVID-19. On the study more broadly: Largely donor-specific sequence clusters came from two donors. Findings of the study overall: Of the contracting clones, CD4+ ones lay mainly in CM and EM, and CD8+ ones in EMRA.

Trimming removed 7 bases at V and 1 base at J, with 9 bases between. Germline V gene lookup returns CDR1 MNHEY and CDR2 SMNVEV (reference sequence). The CDR3 length is 13 residues. The chain recombines TRBV27 with TRBJ2-3; D remains unclear. This clonotype was sampled from a man younger than 35 who had mild COVID-19 (a few samples of this study predate the infection). Cell type and time point are not known. Sequencing was carried out using PBMCs or a T cell subset sorted from them (not recorded which). CDR3 DNA sequence: TGTGCCAGCAAGTTTATAGGCACAGATACGCAGTATTTT. Residues: CASKFIGTDTQYF.